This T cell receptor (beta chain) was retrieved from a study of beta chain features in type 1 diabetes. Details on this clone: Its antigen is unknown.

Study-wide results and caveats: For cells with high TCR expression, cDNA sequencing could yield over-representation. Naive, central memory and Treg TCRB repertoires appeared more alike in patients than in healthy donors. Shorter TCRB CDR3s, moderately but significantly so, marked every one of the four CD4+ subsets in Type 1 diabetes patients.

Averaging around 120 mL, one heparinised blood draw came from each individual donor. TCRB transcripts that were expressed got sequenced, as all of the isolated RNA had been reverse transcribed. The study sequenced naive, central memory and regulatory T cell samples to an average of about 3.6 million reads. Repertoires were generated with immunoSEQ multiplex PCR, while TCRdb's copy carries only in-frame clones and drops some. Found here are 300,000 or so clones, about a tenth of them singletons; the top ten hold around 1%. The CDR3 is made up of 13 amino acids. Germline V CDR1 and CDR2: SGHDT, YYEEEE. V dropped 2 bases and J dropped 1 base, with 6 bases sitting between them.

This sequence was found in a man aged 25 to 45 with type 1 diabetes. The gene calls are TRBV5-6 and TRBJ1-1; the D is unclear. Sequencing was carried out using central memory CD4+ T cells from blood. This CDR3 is CASSFRGNTEAFF. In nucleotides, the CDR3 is TGTGCCAGCAGCTTTCGAGGGAACACTGAAGCTTTCTTT.